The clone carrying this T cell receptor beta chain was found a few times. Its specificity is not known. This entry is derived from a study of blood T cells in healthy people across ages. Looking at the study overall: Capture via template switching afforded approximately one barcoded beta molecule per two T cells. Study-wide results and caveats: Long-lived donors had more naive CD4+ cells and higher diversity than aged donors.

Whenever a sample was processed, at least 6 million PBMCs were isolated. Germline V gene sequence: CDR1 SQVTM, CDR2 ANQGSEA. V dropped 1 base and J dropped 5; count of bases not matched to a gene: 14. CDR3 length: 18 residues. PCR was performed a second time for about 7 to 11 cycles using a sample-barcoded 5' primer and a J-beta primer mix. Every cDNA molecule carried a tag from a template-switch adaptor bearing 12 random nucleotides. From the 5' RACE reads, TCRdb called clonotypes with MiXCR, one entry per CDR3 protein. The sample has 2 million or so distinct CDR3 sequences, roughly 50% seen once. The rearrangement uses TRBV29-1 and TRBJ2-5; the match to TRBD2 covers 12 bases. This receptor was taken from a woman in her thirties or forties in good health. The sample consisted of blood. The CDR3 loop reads CSVEGLAGVPESWETQYF. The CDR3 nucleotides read TGCAGCGTTGAAGGACTAGCGGGGGTCCCCGAATCGTGGGAGACCCAGTACTTC.